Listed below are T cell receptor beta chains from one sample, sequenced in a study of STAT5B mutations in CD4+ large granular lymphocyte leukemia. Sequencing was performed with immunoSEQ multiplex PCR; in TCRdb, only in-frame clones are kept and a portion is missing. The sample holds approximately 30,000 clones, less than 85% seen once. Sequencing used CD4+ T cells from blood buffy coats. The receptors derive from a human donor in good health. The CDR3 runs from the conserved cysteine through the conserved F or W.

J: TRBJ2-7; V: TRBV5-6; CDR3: CASSFGQGPYEQYF
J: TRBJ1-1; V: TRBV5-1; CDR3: CASSLAGGWGRTPAFF
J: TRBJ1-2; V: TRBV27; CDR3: CASSSWTGGEYGYTF
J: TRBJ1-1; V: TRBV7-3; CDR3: CASLEGPMNTEAFF
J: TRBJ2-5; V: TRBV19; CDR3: CASSIRGREEETQYF
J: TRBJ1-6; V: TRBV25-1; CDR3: CASSGDSSNSPLHF
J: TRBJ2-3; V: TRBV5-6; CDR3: CASRLYDGTGTDTQYF
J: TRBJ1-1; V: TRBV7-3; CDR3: CASSELGRGVTEAFF
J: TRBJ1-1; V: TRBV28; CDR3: CASSLLRMNTEAFF
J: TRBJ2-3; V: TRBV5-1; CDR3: CASRITGTSRHDTQYF
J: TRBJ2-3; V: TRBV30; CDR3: CAWSVRAGGPGTDTQYF
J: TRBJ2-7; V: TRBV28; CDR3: CASKIRTDEQYF
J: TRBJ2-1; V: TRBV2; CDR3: CASMGISGRVIEQFF
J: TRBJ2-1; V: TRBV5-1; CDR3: CASRAGLAGGPENNEQFF
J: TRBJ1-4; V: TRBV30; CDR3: CAWSVNVNEKLFF
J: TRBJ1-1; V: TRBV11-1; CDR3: CASSSRQAEAFF
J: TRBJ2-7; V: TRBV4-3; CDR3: CASSQDLYGYEQYF
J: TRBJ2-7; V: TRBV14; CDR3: CASSQDRGGSYEQYF
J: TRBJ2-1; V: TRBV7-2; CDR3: CASSRAGSSYNEQFF
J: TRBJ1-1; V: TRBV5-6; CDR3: CASSPYYRNTEAFF
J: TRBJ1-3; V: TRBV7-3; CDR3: CASSLGAASGNTIYF
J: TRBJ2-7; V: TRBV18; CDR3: CASSPRSGAYEQYF
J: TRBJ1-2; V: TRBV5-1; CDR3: CAIPYTGAYGYTF
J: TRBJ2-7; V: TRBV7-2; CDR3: CASRAYTGQTSTYEQYF
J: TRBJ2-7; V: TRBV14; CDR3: CASSRWGVRYEQYF
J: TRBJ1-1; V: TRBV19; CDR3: CASSIAGANTEAFF
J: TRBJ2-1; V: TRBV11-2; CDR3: CASRVAESSYNEQFF
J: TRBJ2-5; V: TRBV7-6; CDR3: CASSLARSGTYQETQYF
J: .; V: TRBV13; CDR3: CASSYRGSYEQYF
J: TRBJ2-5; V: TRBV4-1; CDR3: CASSQEATQYF
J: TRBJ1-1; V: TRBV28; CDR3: CASSSSTGDYMNTEAFF
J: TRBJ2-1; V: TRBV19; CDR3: CASSTGTGRSGEQFF
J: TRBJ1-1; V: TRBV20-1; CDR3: CSARDSEQAFF
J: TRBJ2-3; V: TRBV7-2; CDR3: CASSLSADTQYF
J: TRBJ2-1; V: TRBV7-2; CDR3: CASSLAIGSYNEQFF
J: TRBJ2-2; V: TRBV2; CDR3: CASSGRVTGELFF